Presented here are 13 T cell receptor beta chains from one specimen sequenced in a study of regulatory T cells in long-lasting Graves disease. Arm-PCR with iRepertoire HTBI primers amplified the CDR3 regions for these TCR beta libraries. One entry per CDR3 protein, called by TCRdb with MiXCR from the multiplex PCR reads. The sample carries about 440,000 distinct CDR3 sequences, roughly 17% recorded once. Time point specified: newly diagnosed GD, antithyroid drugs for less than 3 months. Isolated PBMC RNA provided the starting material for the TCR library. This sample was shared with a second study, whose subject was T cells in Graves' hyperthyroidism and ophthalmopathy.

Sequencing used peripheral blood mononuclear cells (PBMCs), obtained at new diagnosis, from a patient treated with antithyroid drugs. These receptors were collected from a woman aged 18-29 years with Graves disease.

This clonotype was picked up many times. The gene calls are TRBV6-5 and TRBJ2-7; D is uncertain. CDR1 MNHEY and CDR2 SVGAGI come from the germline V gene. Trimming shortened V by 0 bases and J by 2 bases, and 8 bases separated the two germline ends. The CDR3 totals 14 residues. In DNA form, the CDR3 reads TGTGCCAGCAGTTACTCGGCCAGCACCTACGAGCAGTACTTC. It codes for CASSYSASTYEQYF.

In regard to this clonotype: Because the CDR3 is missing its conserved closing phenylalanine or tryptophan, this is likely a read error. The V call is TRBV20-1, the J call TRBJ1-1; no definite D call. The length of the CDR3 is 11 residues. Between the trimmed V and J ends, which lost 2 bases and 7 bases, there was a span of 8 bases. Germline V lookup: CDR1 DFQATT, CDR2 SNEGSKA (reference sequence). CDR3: CSARMPGEAFL. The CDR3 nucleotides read TGCAGTGCTAGAATGCCGGGTGAAGCTTTCCTT.

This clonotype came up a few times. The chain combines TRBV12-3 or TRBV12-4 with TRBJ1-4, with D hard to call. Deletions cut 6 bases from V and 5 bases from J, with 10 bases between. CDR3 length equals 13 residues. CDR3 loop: CASRPRVNEKLFF. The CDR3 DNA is TGTGCCAGCAGACCGCGGGTAAATGAAAAACTGTTTTTT.

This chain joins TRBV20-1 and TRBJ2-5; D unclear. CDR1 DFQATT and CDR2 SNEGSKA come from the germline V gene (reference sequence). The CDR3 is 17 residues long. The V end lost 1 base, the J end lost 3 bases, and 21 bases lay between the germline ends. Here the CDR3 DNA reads TGCAGTGCTAGAGTTTTATCGGCTGAAGGGCCCGAAGAGACCCAGTACTTC. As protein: CSARVLSAEGPEETQYF.

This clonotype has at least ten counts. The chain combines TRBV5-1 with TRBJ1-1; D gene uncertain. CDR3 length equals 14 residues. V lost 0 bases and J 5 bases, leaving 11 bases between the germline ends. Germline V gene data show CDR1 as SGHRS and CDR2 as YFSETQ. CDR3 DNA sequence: TGCGCCAGCAGCTTGGACCGGGAGGATACTGAAGCTTTCTTT. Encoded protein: CASSLDREDTEAFF.

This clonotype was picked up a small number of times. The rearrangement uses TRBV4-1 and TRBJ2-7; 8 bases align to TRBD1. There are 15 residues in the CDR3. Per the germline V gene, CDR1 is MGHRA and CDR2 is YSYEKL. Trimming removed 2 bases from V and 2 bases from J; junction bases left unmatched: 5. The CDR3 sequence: CASSQRQGRTYEQYF. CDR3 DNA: TGCGCCAGCAGCCAAAGACAGGGGCGAACCTACGAGCAGTACTTC.

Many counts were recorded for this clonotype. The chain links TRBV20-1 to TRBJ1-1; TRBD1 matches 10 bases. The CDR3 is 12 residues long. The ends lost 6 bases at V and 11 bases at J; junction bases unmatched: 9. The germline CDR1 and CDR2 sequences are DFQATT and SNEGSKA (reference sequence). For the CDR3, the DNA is TGCAGTGCGCCGGGACAGGGGTTCGGTGCTTTCTTT. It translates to CSAPGQGFGAFF.

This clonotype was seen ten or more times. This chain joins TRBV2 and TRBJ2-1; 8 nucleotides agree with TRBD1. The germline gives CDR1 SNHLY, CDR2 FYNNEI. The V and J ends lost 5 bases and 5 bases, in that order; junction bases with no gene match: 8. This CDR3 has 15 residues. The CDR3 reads CASSTRQGTHNEQFF. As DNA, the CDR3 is TGTGCCAGCAGTACCCGACAGGGGACACACAATGAGCAGTTCTTC.

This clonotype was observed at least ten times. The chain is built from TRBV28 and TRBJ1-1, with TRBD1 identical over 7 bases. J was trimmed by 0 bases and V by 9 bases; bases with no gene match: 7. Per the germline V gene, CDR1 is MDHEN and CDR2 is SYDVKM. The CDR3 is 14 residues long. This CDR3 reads CASQGQLMNTEAFF. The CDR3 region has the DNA TGTGCCAGTCAGGGACAGCTCATGAACACTGAAGCTTTCTTT.

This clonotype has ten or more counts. This CDR3 is CASSEWGGRDTEAFF. In DNA form, the CDR3 reads TGTGCCAGCAGTGAATGGGGGGGCCGTGACACTGAAGCTTTCTTT. The rearrangement uses TRBV2 and TRBJ1-1; TRBD1 is a possible D gene (6 bases). CDR1 SNHLY and CDR2 FYNNEI come from the germline V gene. Trimming pared 2 bases from V and 3 bases from J, leaving 13 bases between. The CDR3 totals 15 residues.

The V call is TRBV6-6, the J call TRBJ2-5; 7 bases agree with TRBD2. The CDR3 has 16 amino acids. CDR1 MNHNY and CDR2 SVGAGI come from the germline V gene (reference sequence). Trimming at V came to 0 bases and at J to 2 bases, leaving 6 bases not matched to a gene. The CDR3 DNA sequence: TGTGCCAGCAGTTACTCGGTGACTAGCTTTCAAGAGACCCAGTACTTC. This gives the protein CASSYSVTSFQETQYF.

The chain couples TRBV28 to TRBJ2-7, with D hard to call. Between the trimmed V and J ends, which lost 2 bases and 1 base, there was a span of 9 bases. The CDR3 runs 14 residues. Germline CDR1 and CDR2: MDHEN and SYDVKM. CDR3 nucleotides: TGTGCCAGCAGTTTAATAACAGCTTCCTACGAGCAGTACTTC. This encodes CASSLITASYEQYF.

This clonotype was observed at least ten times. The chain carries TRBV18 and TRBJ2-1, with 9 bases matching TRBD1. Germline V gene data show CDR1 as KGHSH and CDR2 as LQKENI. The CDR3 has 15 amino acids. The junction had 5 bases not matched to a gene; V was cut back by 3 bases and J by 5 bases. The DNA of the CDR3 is TGTGCCAGCTCACCCGGGACAGGGAACCACAATGAGCAGTTCTTC. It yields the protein CASSPGTGNHNEQFF.